This T cell receptor beta chain was sequenced during a study of T cell responses to AZD1222 COVID-19 vaccine. Across the whole study: The analysis combined second doses at about 4 or about 12 weeks. Study-wide findings and caveats: Across spike, vaccine-associated CD4 TCRs were found, dominant at 160-218 and 743-854. Unmutated variant regions are reportedly targeted by nearly half of spike-specific TCRs.

Germline V CDR1 and CDR2: GTSNPN, SVGIG (reference sequence). The CDR3 runs to 14 residues. V gave up 3 bases and J gave up 11 bases, with 20 bases separating them. Only in-frame clones appear in the TCRdb table, and some are missing; sequencing was by immunoSEQ multiplex PCR. The sample holds 50,000 to 75,000 clones, more than 70% seen once. As for this clone: Its antigen is unknown.

This receptor was obtained from an adult in good health. V and J are TRBV30 and TRBJ1-5, with D maybe TRBD1 (5 bases). Sequenced material: peripheral blood, taken on day 0 of AZD1222 vaccination. This CDR3 reads CAWRSGQGQMAQHF. In nucleotides, the CDR3 is TGTGCCTGGAGAAGCGGCCAGGGCCAAATGGCCCAGCATTTT.